The 26 T cell receptor beta chains below come from one sample, sequenced in a study of T cells after yellow fever vaccination. TCRdb re-analysed the 5' RACE reads in MiXCR, keeping a single row per CDR3 protein. The sample includes about 330,000 distinct CDR3 sequences, around 7% of them seen just once. The sequencing here drew on PBMCs, taken about 41 days after the first yellow fever vaccination. Receptors were obtained from a man between 18 and 35 years old who received the YFV17D yellow fever vaccine.

The CDR3 protein is CASSHGRGRSPLHF. The DNA for the CDR3 is TGTGCCAGCAGCCATGGCAGGGGTCGATCACCCCTCCACTTT. The chain couples TRBV11-2 to TRBJ1-6, with a tentative D call TRBD1 (6 bases). The V end lost 5 bases, the J end lost 10 bases, and 15 bases lay between the germline ends. Per germline, CDR1 SGHAT and CDR2 FQNNGV. The CDR3 runs to 14 residues.

The rearrangement uses TRBV11-3 and TRBJ2-5, with D perhaps assigned TRBD1 or TRBD2 (5 bases each). CDR1 and CDR2 from the germline V gene are SGHNT and YENEEA. V lost 5 bases, J lost 3 bases, and 13 bases lay in between. The CDR3 spans 14 residues. The CDR3, as DNA: TGTGCCAGCAGCGCTGGGACGGCCGAAGAGACCCAGTACTTC. Translated: CASSAGTAEETQYF.

The table lists this clonotype with a count of one. The rearrangement uses TRBV28 and TRBJ2-5; unclear D gene. V gave up 5 bases and J gave up 5 bases, with 9 bases separating them. Germline V gene sequence: CDR1 MDHEN, CDR2 SYDVKM. There are 12 residues in the CDR3. DNA for the CDR3: TGTGCCAGCAGTGTCCCTCGGGAGACCCAGTACTTC. This gives the protein CASSVPRETQYF.

This clonotype was seen many times. V and J are TRBV7-3 and TRBJ2-1, with TRBD2 identical over 10 bases. This CDR3 contains 16 residues. CDR1 is SGHTA and CDR2 is FQGTGA in the germline V gene. Trimming cost V 5 bases and J 2 bases; bases outside gene matches: 6. The CDR3 loop reads CASSPLSGGTYNEQFF. CDR3 sequence (DNA): TGTGCCAGCAGCCCCCTTAGCGGGGGGACCTACAATGAGCAGTTCTTC.

This clonotype has ten or more counts. This chain links TRBV20-1 with TRBJ2-3, with 7 bases matching TRBD2. The ends lost 5 bases at V and 5 bases at J; junction bases unmatched: 7. This CDR3 contains 13 residues. Germline values: CDR1 DFQATT, CDR2 SNEGSKA (reference sequence). CDR3 nucleotide sequence: TGCAGTGCTGTACTAGCGCCCCAAGATACGCAGTATTTT. It is translated as CSAVLAPQDTQYF.

The gene calls are TRBV2 and TRBJ1-1, with unresolved D. Germline CDR1 reads SNHLY; CDR2 reads FYNNEI. The V gene lost 3 bases and the J gene lost 8 bases, with 19 bases spanning the gap. The CDR3 has 15 amino acids. Here the CDR3 DNA reads TGTGCCAGCAGTGACCGAGGTCCTTTGGGGTCCGAAGCTTTCTTT. This translates into CASSDRGPLGSEAFF.

The rearrangement uses TRBV5-1 and TRBJ2-5; D is tentatively TRBD1 or TRBD2 (5 bases each). CDR1 SGHRS and CDR2 YFSETQ come from the germline V gene. The V gene lost 5 bases and the J gene lost 1 base, with 18 bases spanning the gap. The CDR3 runs 16 residues. The CDR3: CASSGSGAGRQETQYF. CDR3 nucleotide sequence: TGCGCCAGCAGTGGGTCCGGGGCAGGGCGCCAAGAGACCCAGTACTTC.

This clonotype was counted only a few times. The V call is TRBV21-1, the J call TRBJ2-1; the D segment call TRBD1 is taken from the table without a DNA check. TRBV21-1 is a known pseudogene. This CDR3 is 17 amino acids long. CDR3 loop: CASSKENGGGPYNEQFF. CDR3 sequence (DNA): TGTGCCAGCAGCAAAGAAAATGGCGGGGGACCCTACAATGAGCAGTTCTTC.

The chain is built from TRBV18 and TRBJ2-2, with no clear D. V lost 7 bases, J lost 3 bases, and 6 bases lay in between. The V gene's germline CDR1 is KGHSH and CDR2 LQKENI. The CDR3 consists of 12 residues. DNA of the CDR3: TGTGCCAGCTTCACTTACACCGGGGAGCTGTTTTTT. Amino acid sequence: CASFTYTGELFF. Drawing the rest from reference TRBV18 and TRBJ2-2, the complete variable domain is NAGVMQNPRHLVRRRGQEARLRCSPMKGHSHVYWYRQLPEEGLKFMVYLQKENIIDESGMPKERFSAEFPKEGPSILRIQQVVRGDSAAYFCASFTYTGELFFGEGSRLTVL.

This clonotype was picked up a small number of times. CDR3 DNA sequence: TGTGCCAGCAGCCAATCCGGGGGGGATAGCAATCAGCCCCAGCATTTT. Protein sequence: CASSQSGGDSNQPQHF. The V and J genes are TRBV3-1 and TRBJ1-5; TRBD1 might be the D (5 bases). This CDR3 spans 16 amino acids. Trimming took off 2 bases at V and 0 bases at J, with 11 bases between the two ends. Germline V gene data show CDR1 as LGHDT and CDR2 as YNNKEL (reference sequence).

This clonotype was seen only a few times. The chain's CDR3 is CASSVVGVEQFF. In DNA form, the CDR3 reads TGTGCCAGCAGCGTAGTCGGGGTTGAGCAGTTCTTC. V is TRBV9 and J is TRBJ2-1; D might be TRBD2 (5 bases). The V end was cut by 0 bases, the J end by 9 bases, with 7 bases between. This CDR3 has 12 amino acids. In germline, CDR1 is SGDLS, CDR2 YYNGEE.

The rearrangement links TRBV20-1 to TRBJ1-1; 10 nucleotides match TRBD1. The ends lost 4 bases at V and 3 bases at J; junction bases unmatched: 8. The germline V gene encodes CDR1 DFQATT and CDR2 SNEGSKA (reference sequence). This CDR3 contains 15 residues. The CDR3 DNA reads TGCAGTGCTACGGATCCCGGGACAGGGGACACTGAAGCTTTCTTT. It specifies CSATDPGTGDTEAFF.

This clonotype was seen only a few times. The chain uses TRBV5-1 and TRBJ1-1; D might be TRBD1 (6 bases). This CDR3 has 16 amino acids. The V end lost 0 bases, the J end lost 6 bases, and 18 bases lay between the germline ends. Germline lookup yields CDR1 SGHRS and CDR2 YFSETQ. Here the CDR3 reads CASSLAYSGAGAEAFF. The CDR3, as DNA: TGCGCCAGCAGCTTGGCCTATTCAGGCGCAGGGGCTGAAGCTTTCTTT.

Ten or more counts support this clonotype. The chain joins TRBV11-3 to TRBJ2-2, with D perhaps TRBD1 (5 bases). The V and J ends lost 2 bases and 4 bases respectively, with 11 bases between them. This CDR3 spans 15 amino acids. Germline CDR1 SGHNT, CDR2 YENEEA. The CDR3 loop is CASSLWGSGTGELFF. The CDR3 coding sequence is TGTGCCAGCAGCTTATGGGGCTCGGGCACCGGGGAGCTGTTTTTT.

Many counts were recorded for this clonotype. As DNA, the CDR3 is TGTGCCAGCAGCTCCTCCTACGAGCAGTACGTC. Translation gives CASSSSYEQYV. The V and J genes are TRBV5-6 and TRBJ2-7; no reliable D call. CDR3 length: 11 amino acids. V was cut by 3 bases and J by 0 bases, with 1 base left in between. The germline gives CDR1 SGHDT, CDR2 YYEEEE.

This clonotype has a count of ten or more. V and J are TRBV5-1 and TRBJ2-3; TRBD2 aligns across 8 bases. This CDR3 comprises 16 residues. The V gene's germline CDR1 is SGHRS and CDR2 YFSETQ. The V segment lost 5 bases and the J segment 5 bases; nucleotides outside the gene matches: 13. The CDR3 protein is CASRSAGGEVEDTQYF. CDR3 in DNA: TGCGCCAGCAGATCGGCGGGGGGCGAGGTGGAAGATACGCAGTATTTT.

V gene TRBV9 combines with J gene TRBJ2-5; D call uncertain. The CDR3 is made up of 14 amino acids. V was pared by 1 base and J by 1 base, with 8 bases between. The germline V gene has CDR1 SGDLS and CDR2 YYNGEE. The CDR3: CASSVSVVQETQYF. Here the CDR3 DNA reads TGTGCCAGCAGCGTATCAGTTGTCCAAGAGACCCAGTACTTC.

V usage is TRBV4-1 and J usage is TRBJ1-6, with 7 positions matching TRBD1. There are 16 residues in the CDR3. The V gene's germline CDR1 is MGHRA and CDR2 YSYEKL. The junction had 10 bases not matched to a gene; V was cut back by 1 base and J by 10 bases. The CDR3 DNA follows: TGCGCCAGCAGCCAAGGGAACGACAGGGCGAGCTCACCCCTCCACTTT. Amino acids: CASSQGNDRASSPLHF.

The chain uses TRBV4-1 and TRBJ2-7, with a tentative D call TRBD1 (7 bases). This CDR3 region has 16 residues. The germline V gene encodes CDR1 MGHRA and CDR2 YSYEKL. V dropped 0 bases and J dropped 3 bases, with 15 bases sitting between them. The CDR3 spells CASSQDPAGGFYEQYF. The CDR3 coding sequence is TGCGCCAGCAGCCAAGATCCGGCAGGGGGGTTCTACGAGCAGTACTTC.

This clonotype came up many times. The CDR3 spells CASSWDRGLRSRTGELFF. CDR3 nucleotide sequence: TGCGCCAGCAGCTGGGACAGGGGGCTTAGGAGTCGAACCGGGGAGCTGTTTTTT. The chain couples TRBV5-1 to TRBJ2-2, with 12 bases matching TRBD1. Germline trimming cut 3 bases from V and 5 bases from J; bases unmatched to any gene: 11. There are 18 residues in the CDR3. The germline gives CDR1 SGHRS, CDR2 YFSETQ. Using reference TRBV5-1 and TRBJ2-2 for the parts outside the CDR3, the full variable domain is KAGVTQTPRYLIKTRGQQVTLSCSPISGHRSVSWYQQTPGQGLQFLFEYFSETQRNKGNFPGRFSGRQFSNSRSEMNVSTLELGDSALYLCASSWDRGLRSRTGELFFGEGSRLTVL.

This clonotype was counted a few times. The gene calls are TRBV12-3 or TRBV12-4 and TRBJ2-2, with D possibly matching TRBD1 (6 bases). Trimming shortened V by 4 bases and J by 1 base, and 10 bases separated the two germline ends. The length of the CDR3 is 15 residues. CDR3 in amino acids: CASSSTDRNTGELFF. In DNA form, the CDR3 reads TGTGCCAGCAGTTCCACGGACAGGAACACCGGGGAGCTGTTTTTT.

This clonotype has just a few counts. The rearrangement uses TRBV7-3 and TRBJ2-5; D unresolved. The CDR3 sequence is 13 residues long. The V gene's germline CDR1 is SGHTA and CDR2 FQGTGA. V shed 2 bases and J shed 1 base, with 5 bases lying between them. The CDR3 here is CASSLYPQETQYF. The CDR3 DNA follows: TGTGCCAGCAGCTTATATCCCCAAGAGACCCAGTACTTC.

The sample holds a few counts of this clonotype. The chain carries TRBV20-1 and TRBJ2-5, with D perhaps TRBD1 (5 bases). The germline V gene encodes CDR1 DFQATT and CDR2 SNEGSKA (reference sequence). The ends were cut back, 0 bases at V and 4 bases at J, with 15 bases in the middle. This CDR3 comprises 15 residues. CDR3 sequence reads: CSARDPGKSGETQYF. The CDR3 region has the DNA TGCAGTGCTAGAGATCCAGGGAAGAGTGGAGAGACCCAGTACTTC.

The rearrangement uses TRBV29-1 and TRBJ2-2; D ambiguous. The CDR3 spans 15 residues. V was pared by 0 bases and J by 0 bases, with 8 bases between. In germline, CDR1 is SQVTM, CDR2 ANQGSEA. The CDR3 reads CSVEDLNSNTGELFF. The CDR3 DNA reads as TGCAGCGTTGAAGATTTAAATTCGAACACCGGGGAGCTGTTTTTT.

This clonotype was detected only a few times. The chain is built from TRBV5-4 and TRBJ2-7; D possibly corresponds to TRBD1 (6 bases). Trimming cost V 2 bases and J 3 bases, with 9 bases left between them. Germline values: CDR1 SGHNT, CDR2 YYREEE (reference sequence). The CDR3 runs 13 residues. The CDR3, as DNA: TGTGCCAGCAGCTTACAGGGCTACTACGAGCAGTACGTC. Amino acids: CASSLQGYYEQYV.

This clonotype was seen more than once but under ten times. The rearrangement links TRBV4-3 to TRBJ1-4; 7 bases are a match to TRBD1. Germline V gives CDR1 LGHNA, CDR2 YSLEER. The CDR3 runs 15 residues. The J segment lost 4 bases and the V segment lost 4 bases, leaving 6 bases of the junction unmatched. CDR3 coding DNA: TGCGCCAGCAGCCGTAACAGGGGAGATAATGAAAAACTGTTTTTT. Its protein product is CASSRNRGDNEKLFF.